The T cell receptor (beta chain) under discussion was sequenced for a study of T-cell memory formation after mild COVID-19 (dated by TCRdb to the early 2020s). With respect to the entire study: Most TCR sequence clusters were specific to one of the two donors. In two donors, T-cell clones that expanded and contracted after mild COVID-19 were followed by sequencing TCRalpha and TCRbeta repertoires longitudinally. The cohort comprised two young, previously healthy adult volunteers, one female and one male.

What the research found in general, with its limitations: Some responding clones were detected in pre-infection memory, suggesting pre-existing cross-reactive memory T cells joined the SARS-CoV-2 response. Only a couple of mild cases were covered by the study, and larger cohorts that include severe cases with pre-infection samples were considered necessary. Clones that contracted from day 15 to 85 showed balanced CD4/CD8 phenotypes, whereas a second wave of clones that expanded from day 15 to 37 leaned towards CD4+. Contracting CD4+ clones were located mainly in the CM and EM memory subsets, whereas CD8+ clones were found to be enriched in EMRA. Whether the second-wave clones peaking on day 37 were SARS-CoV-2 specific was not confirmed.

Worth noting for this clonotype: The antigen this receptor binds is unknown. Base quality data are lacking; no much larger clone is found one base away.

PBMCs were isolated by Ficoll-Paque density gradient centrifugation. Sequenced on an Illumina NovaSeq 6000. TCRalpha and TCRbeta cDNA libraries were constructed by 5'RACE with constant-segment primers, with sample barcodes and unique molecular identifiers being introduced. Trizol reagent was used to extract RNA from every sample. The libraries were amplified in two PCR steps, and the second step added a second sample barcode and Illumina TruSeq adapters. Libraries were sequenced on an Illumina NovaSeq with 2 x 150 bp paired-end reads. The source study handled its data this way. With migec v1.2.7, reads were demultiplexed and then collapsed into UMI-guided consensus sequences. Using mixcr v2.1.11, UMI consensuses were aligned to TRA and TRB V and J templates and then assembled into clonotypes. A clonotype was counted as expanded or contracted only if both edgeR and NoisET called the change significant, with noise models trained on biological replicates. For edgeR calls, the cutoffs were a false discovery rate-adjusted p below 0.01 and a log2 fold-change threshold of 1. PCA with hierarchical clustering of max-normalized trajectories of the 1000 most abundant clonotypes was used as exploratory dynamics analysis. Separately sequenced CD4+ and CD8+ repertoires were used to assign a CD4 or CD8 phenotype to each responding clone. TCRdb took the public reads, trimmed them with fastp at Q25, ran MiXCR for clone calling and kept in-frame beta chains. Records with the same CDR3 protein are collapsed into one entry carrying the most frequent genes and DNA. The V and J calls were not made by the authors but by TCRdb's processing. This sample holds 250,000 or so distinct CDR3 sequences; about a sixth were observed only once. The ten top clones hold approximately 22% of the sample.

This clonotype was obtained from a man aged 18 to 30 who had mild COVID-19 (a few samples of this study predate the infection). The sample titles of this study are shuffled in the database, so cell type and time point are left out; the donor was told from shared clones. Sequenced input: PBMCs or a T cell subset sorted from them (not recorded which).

At the DNA level, the sequence is TGCAGTGCTAGGGGGGGGCAAGGGGTGGATACGCAGTATTTT. Protein translation: CSARGGQGVDTQYF. The chain is encoded by TRBV20-1 joined to TRBJ2-3; TRBD2 is a possible D gene, resting on 7 matching bases. According to the germline V gene (reference sequence), CDR1 reads DFQATT and CDR2 reads SNEGSKA. Cut back by 3 bases and 6 bases, the V and J ends lie 16 bases apart. Inclusive of the bounding cysteine and phenylalanine, the CDR3 is 14 residues long. Of all the DNA, just the CDR3 is kept, 42 bases in frame from base 1.